This TCR beta chain is drawn from a study of tumor and adjacent non-tumor tissue in lung cancer. Background on the study: Patients were aged roughly 30 to 76, roughly 9 men and a handful of women, stage I to III.

To note about this clonotype: Its specificity is not known.

The library came from three nested PCR rounds adapted from ARM-PCR protocols. TCRdb reprocessed the multiplex PCR reads via MiXCR and lists one record per CDR3 protein. Among 200,000 or so distinct CDR3 sequences listed, roughly 70% were seen once. From germline, CDR1 is KGHDR and CDR2 SFDVKD. Trimming removed 9 bases from V and 0 bases from J, with 9 bases in between. This CDR3 region has 13 residues. No cell sorting was done before RNA was extracted from the tissue. Chemotherapy-naive patients with new lung cancer underwent thoracic surgery in China, August–late 2014. The study's findings and limits: Higher tumor TCR diversity was associated with shorter survival.

Sequencing was performed on lung tumor tissue. The origin of this receptor is a man aged 55 to 69 with non-small cell lung cancer. This rearrangement joins TRBV24-1 to TRBJ2-3; D is perhaps TRBD1 or TRBD2 (5 bases each). The CDR3 region has the DNA TGTGCCACCGCCGGGGCCAGCACAGATACGCAGTATTTT. Encoded protein: CATAGASTDTQYF.